The clone carrying this T cell receptor beta chain was recorded many times. Its antigen is undetermined. This sample is drawn from a study of tumor-infiltrating lymphocytes in primary liver carcinoma. About the study: The study enrolled male and female patients aged 30 to 69 years. Tumors were stage T1-T3 N0M0, 4.2 to 10 cm across. Study-wide results and limits: Tumor specimens were characterized by a significantly higher top-250-clone fraction than blood (p = 0.039).

From 500 ng total RNA, TCR beta cDNA was generated with a primer in the constant region. Slightly modified ARM-PCR served as the procedure for the TCR beta libraries. These libraries came from three rounds of nested multiplex PCR. TCRdb re-called the multiplex PCR reads with MiXCR, one entry per CDR3 protein. This table has some 87,000 distinct CDR3 sequences, less than 75% appearing once. RNA and DNA were co-extracted from approximately 20-30 mg of unsorted bulk tissue. The study enrolled treatment-naive patients with chronic HBV infection. The sequenced material came from tumor-adjacent normal liver tissue. This receptor was identified in a man aged 40-55 years with primary liver carcinoma and hepatitis B virus infection.

CDR3 sequence: CASSSDRGNTDTQYF. CDR3 in DNA: TGTGCCAGCAGCTCGGACAGGGGAAACACAGATACGCAGTATTTT. J is TRBJ2-3 and V is TRBV5-6, with TRBD1 matching 9 bases. Germline V gives CDR1 SGHDT, CDR2 YYEEEE. The CDR3 totals 15 residues. The ends lost 3 bases at V and 2 bases at J; junction bases unmatched: 4.